This T cell receptor beta chain comes out of a study of T cell changes during pregnancy in multiple sclerosis. The germline V gene encodes CDR1 SGHAT and CDR2 FQDESV (reference sequence). This CDR3 comprises 15 residues. Deletions cut 0 bases from V and 4 bases from J, with 12 bases between. TCRdb keeps only in-frame clones here, not all; method: immunoSEQ multiplex PCR. The table shows about 45,000 clones, with approximately 90% occurring only once. The sample was CD4+ T cells from peripheral blood mononuclear cells, taken before pregnancy. The rearrangement uses TRBV11-1 and TRBJ1-2, with D possibly TRBD1 on 5 matching bases. The TCR was taken from a female donor with multiple sclerosis, enrolled in a pregnancy study. For the CDR3, the DNA is TGTGCCAGCAGCTTAGCCGAGCTGGGGGGCTATGGCTACACCTTC. As protein: CASSLAELGGYGYTF.